This TCR beta chain appears in the sequencing data of a study of CD8+ T cells in alopecia areata. The sample's treatment: oral pan-JAK inhibitor, 5-10 mg twice daily. Researchers took lesional scalp punch biopsies and peripheral blood from people who were alopecia areata patients. The ends lost 4 bases at V and 8 bases at J; junction bases unmatched: 8. This CDR3 has 16 residues. CDR1 is SNHLY and CDR2 is FYNNEI in the germline V gene. RNA extraction and reverse transcription yielded cDNA as sequencing template. TCRdb's copy holds only in-frame clones and misses some; the assay was immunoSEQ multiplex PCR. Among about 120,000 clones listed, about 50% were seen once.

This sequence was found in a human donor with alopecia areata. The chain uses TRBV2 and TRBJ2-1; 13 bases line up with TRBD2. Source: CD4+ T cells sorted from blood, taken at week 4, from a patient treated with tofacitinib. The CDR3 loop is CASSGSRLAGGHEQFF. The CDR3 DNA reads as TGTGCCAGCAGTGGTTCTCGACTAGCGGGGGGCCATGAGCAGTTCTTC.